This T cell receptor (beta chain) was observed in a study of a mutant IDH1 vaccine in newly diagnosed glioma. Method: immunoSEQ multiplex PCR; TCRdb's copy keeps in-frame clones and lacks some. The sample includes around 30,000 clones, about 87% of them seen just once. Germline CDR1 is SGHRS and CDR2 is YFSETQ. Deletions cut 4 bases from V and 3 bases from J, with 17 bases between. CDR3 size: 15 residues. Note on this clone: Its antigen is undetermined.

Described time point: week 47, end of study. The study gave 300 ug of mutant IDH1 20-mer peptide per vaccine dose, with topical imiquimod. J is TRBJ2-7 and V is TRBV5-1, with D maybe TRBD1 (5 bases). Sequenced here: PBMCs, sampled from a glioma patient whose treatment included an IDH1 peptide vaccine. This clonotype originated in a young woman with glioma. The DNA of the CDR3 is TGCGCCAGCAGCGCAAAATCCCTGGGGCTCTACGAGCAGTACTTC. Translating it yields CASSAKSLGLYEQYF. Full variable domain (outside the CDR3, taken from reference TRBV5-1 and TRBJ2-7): KAGVTQTPRYLIKTRGQQVTLSCSPISGHRSVSWYQQTPGQGLQFLFEYFSETQRNKGNFPGRFSGRQFSNSRSEMNVSTLELGDSALYLCASSAKSLGLYEQYFGPGTRLTVT.